This TCR beta chain was documented in a study of blood T cell repertoires in COVID-19. Whole-study context: Acute-phase and convalescent COVID-19 samples originated in the United States, Italy and Spain. Sample material is recorded as cDNA or gDNA derived from T cells, B-cell-depleted T cells, or PBMCs.

This CDR3 has 10 amino acids. Looked up from germline, CDR1 is LGHNT and CDR2 is FRNRAP. As regards this clone: A read error may account for a junction end that differs from germline.

Per the study methods: Amplification with reference gene primers provided the estimates of nucleated cell counts. Sequencing used immunoSEQ multiplex PCR; TCRdb keeps in-frame clones, though not all of them. D and trimming were read from the DNA, whereas the V and J calls and clone size are those reported in that table. The data hold more than 400,000 clones, with 75% to 90% observed a single time. The clonotype was recovered from a human donor in a cohort sampled during active COVID-19. The chain couples TRBV12-5 to TRBJ2-7; D gene unclear. The sequencing sample was made of peripheral blood. Written as DNA, the CDR3 is TGTGCTAGCGGTTCTTTCGAGCAGTACTTC. It specifies CASGSFEQYF.